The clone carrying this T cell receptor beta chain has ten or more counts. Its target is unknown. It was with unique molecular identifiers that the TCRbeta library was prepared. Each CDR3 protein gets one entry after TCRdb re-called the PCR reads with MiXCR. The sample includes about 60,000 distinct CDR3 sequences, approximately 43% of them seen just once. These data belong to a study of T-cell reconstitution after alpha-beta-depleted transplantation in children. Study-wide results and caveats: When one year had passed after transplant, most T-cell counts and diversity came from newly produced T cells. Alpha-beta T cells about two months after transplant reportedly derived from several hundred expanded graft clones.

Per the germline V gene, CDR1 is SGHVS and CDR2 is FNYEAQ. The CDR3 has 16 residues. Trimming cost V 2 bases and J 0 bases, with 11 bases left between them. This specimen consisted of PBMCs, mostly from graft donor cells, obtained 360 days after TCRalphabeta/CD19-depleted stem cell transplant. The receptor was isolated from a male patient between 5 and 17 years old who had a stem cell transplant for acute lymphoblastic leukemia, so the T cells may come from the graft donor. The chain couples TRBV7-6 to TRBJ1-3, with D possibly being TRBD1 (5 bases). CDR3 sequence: CASSLRQGISGNTIYF. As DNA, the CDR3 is TGTGCCAGCAGCTTACGGCAGGGTATCTCTGGAAACACCATATATTTT. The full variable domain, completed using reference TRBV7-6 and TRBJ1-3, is GAGVSQSPRYKVTKRGQDVALRCDPISGHVSLYWYRQALGQGPEFLTYFNYEAQQDKSGLPNDRFSAERPEGSISTLTIQRTEQRDSAMYRCASSLRQGISGNTIYFGEGSWLTVV.